The clone carrying this T cell receptor beta chain was recorded a few times. This entry is derived from a study of monozygotic twins with cystic fibrosis. Data came from immunoSEQ multiplex PCR; TCRdb stores just in-frame clones and leaves some out. Of tens of thousands of clones in the sample, around four fifths were seen once. The CDR3 has 15 amino acids. CDR1 and CDR2 (germline): SGHRS, YFSETQ. With 0 bases removed from V and 1 base from J, the gap between germline ends came to 10 bases. This clonotype originated in a girl aged 2 to 9 with cystic fibrosis. The sample comprised blood. The rearrangement links TRBV5-1 to TRBJ1-1; a weak D match, TRBD1 (6 bases). CDR3 loop: CASSLGGTKNTEAFF. CDR3 DNA sequence: TGCGCCAGCAGCTTGGGAGGGACAAAGAACACTGAAGCTTTCTTT.